The sequence of this T cell receptor beta chain was determined in a study of CD8+ T cells in alopecia areata. Study-wide background: At a dose of 5 to 10 mg twice daily, oral tofacitinib was given to treated patients. Study conclusions and caveats: Higher clonality and more expanded CD8+ clones appeared in lesional than normal scalp. Whereas mice showed it more clearly, TCR sharing across patients was murkier, possibly because of HLA.

Reverse transcribed after extraction, RNA yielded cDNA as the sequencing template. Some clones are missing from TCRdb's copy, which holds only in-frame ones; the method was immunoSEQ multiplex PCR. Of around 190,000 clones listed, under 70% are singletons. A remark on this clone: What it recognizes is unknown.

The treatment is: oral pan-JAK inhibitor, 5-10 mg twice daily. Alopecia areata patients gave lesional scalp punch biopsies and peripheral blood samples. The receptor was isolated from a human donor with alopecia areata. Sequences were derived from CD4+ T cells sorted from blood, sampled at week 4, from a patient treated with tofacitinib.

Here the CDR3 reads CASFENTIYF. The CDR3 DNA follows: TGTGCCAGCTTCGAAAACACCATATATTTT. The gene calls are TRBV6-5 and TRBJ1-3; D is ambiguous. V lost 8 bases and J lost 6, with 5 bases in between. The CDR3 has 10 residues. Looked up from germline, CDR1 is MNHEY and CDR2 is SVGAGI.